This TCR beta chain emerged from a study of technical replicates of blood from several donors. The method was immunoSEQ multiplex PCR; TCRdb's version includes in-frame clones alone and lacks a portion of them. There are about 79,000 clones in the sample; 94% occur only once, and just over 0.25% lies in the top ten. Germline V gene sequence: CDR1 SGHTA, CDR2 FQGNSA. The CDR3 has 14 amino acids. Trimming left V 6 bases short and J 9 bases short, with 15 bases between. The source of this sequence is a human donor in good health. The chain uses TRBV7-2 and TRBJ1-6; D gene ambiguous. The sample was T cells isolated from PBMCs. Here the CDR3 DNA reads TGTGCCAGCAGACTCCGTGGGCACCTTTCACCCCTCCACTTT. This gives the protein CASRLRGHLSPLHF.